The sequence of this T cell receptor beta chain was determined in a study of blood T cells in healthy people across ages. Notes on the study in general: Investigators treated diversity estimates from one million T cells as underestimates. A strong correlation was found between TCR beta diversity and the percentage of naive T cells.

To note about this clonotype: Its antigen is not identified.

The authors ran a second PCR of 7 to 11 cycles using a sample-barcoded 5' primer and a J-beta primer mix. MiXCR, applied by TCRdb to the 5' RACE reads, yields one record per CDR3 protein. Of about 1.7 million distinct CDR3 sequences detected, 28% appear once; the ten largest clones hold 7.7%. Individuals who donated were healthy Caucasians from Russia aged about 6 to 100. V was trimmed by 6 bases and J by 0 bases, leaving 11 bases between them. CDR1 MNHEY and CDR2 SVGAGI come from the germline V gene. The CDR3 is made up of 14 amino acids. The sequenced sample was blood. The chain has TRBV6-5 and TRBJ2-5; no definite D call. This receptor was identified in a woman aged 30 to 39 in good health. CDR3 sequence: CASSSGRYQETQYF. Written as DNA, the CDR3 is TGTGCCAGCAGCTCCGGACGGTACCAAGAGACCCAGTACTTC.